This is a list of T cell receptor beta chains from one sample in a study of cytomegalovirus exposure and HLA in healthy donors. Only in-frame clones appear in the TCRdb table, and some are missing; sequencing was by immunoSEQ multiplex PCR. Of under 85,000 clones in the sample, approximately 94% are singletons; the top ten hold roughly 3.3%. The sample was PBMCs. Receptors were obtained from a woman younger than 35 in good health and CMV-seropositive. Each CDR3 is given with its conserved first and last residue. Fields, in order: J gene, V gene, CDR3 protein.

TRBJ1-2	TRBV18	CASSPETGTNYGYTF
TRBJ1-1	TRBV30	CAWRLQTTEAFF
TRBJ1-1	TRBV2	CAITGATEAFF
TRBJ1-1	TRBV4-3	CASSQEWRALNPYYTEAFF
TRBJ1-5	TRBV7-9	CASSLALVDQPQHF
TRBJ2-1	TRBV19	CASSPTSGTFYNEQFF
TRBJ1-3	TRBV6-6	CASRTGGNTIYF
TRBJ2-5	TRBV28	CASSLVSQKETQYF
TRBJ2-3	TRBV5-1	CASSPLGFRETGTDTQYF
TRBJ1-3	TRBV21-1	CASSKLTGYSGNTIYF
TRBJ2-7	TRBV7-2	CASSPWTGISYEQYF
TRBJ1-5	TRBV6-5	CASSYSGHVNQPQHF
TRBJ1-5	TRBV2	CASSDAEAVGQPQHF
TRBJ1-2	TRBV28	CASSPPLGLRSYTF
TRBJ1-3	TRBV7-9	CASSLARGSSGNTIYF
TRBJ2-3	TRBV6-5	CASSTRTGAADTQYF
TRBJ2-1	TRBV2	CASSAEREVMDEQFF
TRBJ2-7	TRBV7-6	CASSPTGGYEATGEQYF
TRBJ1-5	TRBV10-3	CAISERWSGQGVRHQPQHF
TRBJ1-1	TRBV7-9	CASSLRGDTEAFF
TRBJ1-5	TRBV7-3	CASSLTGQGRIGNQPQHF
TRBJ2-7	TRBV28	CASSLSHEQYF
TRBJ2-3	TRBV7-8	CASSLAHWTDTQYF
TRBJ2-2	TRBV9	CASSDSLTGELFF
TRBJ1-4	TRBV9	CASSAMTGALNEKLFF
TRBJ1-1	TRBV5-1	CASSLEGQGAITEAFF
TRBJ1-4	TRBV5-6	CASSLAGAREKLFF
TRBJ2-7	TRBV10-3	CAISGTGPTYEQYF
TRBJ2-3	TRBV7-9	CASRSPGGPQGTDTQYF
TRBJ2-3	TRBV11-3	CASSLGGLAEDTQYF
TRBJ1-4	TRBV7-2	CASSLFATGTNEKLFF
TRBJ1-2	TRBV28	CASSRDIEGYTF
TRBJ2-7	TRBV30	CAWSQGTGGTYEQYF
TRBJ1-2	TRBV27	CASSFQGGVGGYTF
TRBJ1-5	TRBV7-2	CASSSRTQQPQHF
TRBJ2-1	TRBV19	CASSRGSGGATEQFF
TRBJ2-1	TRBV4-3	CASSQVVSGINNEQFF
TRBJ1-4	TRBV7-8	CASSLVGARGEKLFF
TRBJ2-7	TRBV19	CASSPVGLAGVYEQYF
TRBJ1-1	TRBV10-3	CAISPRTGIKDTEAFF
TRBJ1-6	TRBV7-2	CASSPPRGIYNSPLHF
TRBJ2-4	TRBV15	CATSSQGTPIQYF
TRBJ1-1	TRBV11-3	CASSPGRNTEAFF
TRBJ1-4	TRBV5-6	CASSLEAGREKLFF
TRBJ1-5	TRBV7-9	CASSAGTGLQPQHF
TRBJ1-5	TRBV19	CASSIVRGKAYSNQPQHF
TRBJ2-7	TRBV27	CASSRTGLSRYEQYF
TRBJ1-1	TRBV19	CASTPLETGEAFF
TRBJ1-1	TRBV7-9	CASSLQGYDTEAFF
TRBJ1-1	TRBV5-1	CASMRDRAENGDEAFF
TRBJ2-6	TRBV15	CATSRDASGANVLTF
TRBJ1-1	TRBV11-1	CASSRGNTEAFF
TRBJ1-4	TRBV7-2	CASSLTPPWQGANEKLFF
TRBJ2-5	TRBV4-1	CASSQDRDTGGWQYF
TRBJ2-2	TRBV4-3	CASSQVPNQDTGELFF